The clone carrying this T cell receptor beta chain occurred a few times. Its antigen is undetermined. CDR3 length: 14 amino acids. Trimming pared 0 bases from V and 5 bases from J, leaving 7 bases between. Germline V gene sequence: CDR1 WSHSY, CDR2 SAAADI. Individually, cDNA molecules had unique molecular identifiers attached to them. One entry per CDR3 protein results from TCRdb running MiXCR on the 5' RACE reads. The table records about 60,000 distinct CDR3 sequences, approximately 9% of them present only once. The data were obtained in a study of early T cells in non-severe SARS-CoV-2 infection. At the level of the study: Unsorted whole-blood RNA was sequenced in bulk, leaving chains unpaired. General study results and limits: Using VDJdb, the matching emphasized anti-spike CD8 responses while missing private and CD4 specificities.

Sequencing was carried out using whole blood. The receptor was isolated from an adult who was a healthcare worker with PCR-confirmed SARS-CoV-2 infection or an uninfected control (not recorded which). V is TRBV10-2 and J is TRBJ2-2, with D uncertain. CDR3 residues: CASSESPRTGELFF. DNA of the CDR3: TGCGCCAGCAGTGAGTCGCCGCGGACCGGGGAGCTGTTTTTT.